What follows are 15 T cell receptor beta chains derived from one specimen sequenced in a study of T cell responses to AZD1222 COVID-19 vaccine. The repertoire was sequenced with immunoSEQ multiplex PCR; TCRdb's copy has only in-frame clones and lacks some. Altogether over 150,000 clones are present, over 75% being singletons, with the ten largest covering 6.5% to 7%. The material sequenced was peripheral blood, taken on day 0 of AZD1222 vaccination. These receptors all stem from an adult in good health.

CDR3 protein: CASSNRDRLHLGETQYF. CDR3 nucleotide sequence: TGTGCCAGCAGCAACCGGGACAGGTTACACTTGGGGGAGACCCAGTACTTC. V is TRBV7-9 and J is TRBJ2-5; 8 positions agree with TRBD1. Germline CDR1 is SEHNR and CDR2 is FQNEAQ (reference sequence). The CDR3 spans 17 residues. The V segment lost 5 bases and the J segment 5 bases; nucleotides outside the gene matches: 16.

The V call is TRBV6-5, the J call TRBJ2-5; a weak D match, TRBD2 (6 bases). Germline values: CDR1 MNHEY, CDR2 SVGAGI. V was clipped by 2 bases and J by 12 bases, with 13 bases between them. This CDR3 contains 12 residues. The CDR3 region has the DNA TGTGCCAGCAGTTACGATTCGGGACTCAAGTACTTC. Translated: CASSYDSGLKYF.

This sequence joins TRBV5-1 and TRBJ2-3, with unresolved D. Trimming stripped 4 bases from V and 5 bases from J, with 8 bases between. CDR3 length: 12 residues. Germline assignment: CDR1 SGHRS and CDR2 YFSETQ. CDR3 nucleotide sequence: TGCGCCAGCAGCAGAATACAAGATACGCAGTATTTT. Translation gives CASSRIQDTQYF.

The table lists this clone with a few counts. The V call is TRBV4-3, the J call TRBJ1-1; the D gene is possibly TRBD1 (5 bases). Germline-derived CDR1 and CDR2 are LGHNA and YSLEER. V lost 7 bases to trimming and J lost 6 bases, with 21 bases between them. This CDR3 comprises 15 residues. The CDR3: CASNSGRRAESEAFF. CDR3 sequence (DNA): TGCGCCAGCAACAGCGGTCGCAGGGCCGAATCTGAAGCTTTCTTT.

Written as DNA, the CDR3 is TGTGCCATCAGCTACGGGACAGGGTCCCAGAATTCACCCCTCCACTTT. Protein sequence: CAISYGTGSQNSPLHF. The chain couples TRBV10-3 to TRBJ1-6; 9 bases are a match to TRBD1. V gave up 6 bases and J gave up 7 bases; unmatched junction bases: 10. In germline, CDR1 is ENHRY, CDR2 SYGVKD. This CDR3 contains 16 residues.

The V gene is TRBV19, the J gene TRBJ2-7; D is possibly TRBD2 (5 bases). CDR1 and CDR2 (germline): LNHDA, SQIVND (reference sequence). V was trimmed by 9 bases and J by 4 bases, leaving 13 bases between them. The CDR3 is 12 residues long. CDR3 sequence (DNA): TGTGCCAGGCTCCGGGAAGAATACGAGCAGTACGTC. The encoded protein is CARLREEYEQYV.

The chain uses TRBV18 and TRBJ1-6; the match to TRBD1 covers 7 bases. This CDR3 has 15 residues. Germline CDR1 reads KGHSH; CDR2 reads LQKENI. The V and J ends lost 3 bases and 5 bases, in that order; junction bases with no gene match: 4. The CDR3, as DNA: TGTGCCAGCTCACCCGGACAGGTAGATAATTCACCCCTCCACTTT. Translated: CASSPGQVDNSPLHF.

J is TRBJ2-1 and V is TRBV5-1, with 7 bases lining up with TRBD2. This CDR3 spans 15 amino acids. Germline CDR1 is SGHRS and CDR2 is YFSETQ. Trimming removed 1 base from V and 9 bases from J; junction bases left unmatched: 10. The CDR3 DNA follows: TGCGCCAGCAGCTTGTGGGAGGGGCGAGAGGCTGAGCAGTTCTTC. It is translated as CASSLWEGREAEQFF.

V is TRBV7-3 and J is TRBJ1-1; D is uncertain. V was shortened by 2 bases and J by 1 base, with 8 bases between the two germline ends. The CDR3 loop spans 14 amino acids. Germline-derived CDR1 and CDR2 are SGHTA and FQGTGA. The CDR3 region is CASSLEGPNTEAFF. The CDR3 DNA is TGTGCCAGCAGCTTAGAGGGCCCGAACACTGAAGCTTTCTTT.

The rearrangement joins TRBV5-4 to TRBJ2-7; weak D call: TRBD1 (5 bases). V was cut by 1 base and J by 8 bases, with 19 bases left in between. Germline CDR1 and CDR2: SGHNT and YYREEE (reference sequence). The CDR3 contains 15 residues. Here the CDR3 reads CASSLFQGNGPQQYV. For the CDR3, the DNA is TGTGCCAGCAGCTTGTTTCAGGGAAATGGGCCTCAGCAGTACGTC.

The V and J genes are TRBV28 and TRBJ1-1; D gene ambiguous. V was cut by 7 bases and J by 8 bases, with 23 bases left in between. Germline V gene lookup returns CDR1 MDHEN and CDR2 SYDVKM. The length of the CDR3 is 15 residues. CDR3 DNA sequence: TGTGCCAGCAACCTACGCAGGTTTCGAGCGGAAGAAGCTTTCTTT. Translating it yields CASNLRRFRAEEAFF.

The chain is built from TRBV4-1 and TRBJ2-5; 10 positions agree with TRBD2. Trimming at V came to 3 bases and at J to 2 bases, leaving 3 bases not matched to a gene. The CDR3 has 15 amino acids. From germline, CDR1 is MGHRA and CDR2 YSYEKL. CDR3 sequence: CASSHERGGQETQYF. The CDR3 DNA is TGCGCCAGCAGCCACGAGCGGGGGGGGCAAGAGACCCAGTACTTC.

The V gene is TRBV27, the J gene TRBJ1-2; unclear D gene. Germline V gene lookup returns CDR1 MNHEY and CDR2 SMNVEV (reference sequence). The germline V and J ends were trimmed by 0 bases and 0 bases, with 11 bases remaining between them. The CDR3 is made up of 16 amino acids. DNA of the CDR3: TGTGCCAGCAGTTTATCCCCAGAGCCTTCTAACTATGGCTACACCTTC. Amino acid sequence: CASSLSPEPSNYGYTF.

CDR3 residues: CASSDPLGGTTEAFF. For the CDR3, the DNA is TGTGCCAGTAGTGATCCACTTGGGGGGACCACTGAAGCTTTCTTT. The chain employs TRBV19 and TRBJ1-1; perhaps TRBD1 as D (5 bases). Per the germline V gene, CDR1 is LNHDA and CDR2 is SQIVND (reference sequence). The CDR3 contains 15 residues. Trimming took off 5 bases at V and 4 bases at J, with 17 bases between the two ends.

The genes are TRBV14 and TRBJ1-1; D is unclear. The V and J ends lost 4 bases and 1 base respectively, with 13 bases between them. The CDR3 sequence is 15 residues long. The V gene's germline CDR1 is SGHDN and CDR2 FVKESK. DNA for the CDR3: TGTGCCAGCAGCCCCCTGGGCGGCTCGAACACTGAAGCTTTCTTT. This sequence encodes CASSPLGGSNTEAFF.